These T cell receptor beta chains were read from a single sample in a study of shared clonotypes between healthy human individuals. Here immunoSEQ multiplex PCR was the method, and the copy in TCRdb shows in-frame clones only, minus some. The top ten hold roughly 0.36% of the sample, which has about 2.4 million clones, 93% seen once. Source material: naive CD4+ T cells from PBMCs. These receptors all stem from a man aged 18 to 29 in good health. Some clones in this sample may be carry-over from other donors' samples. Both conserved end residues are trimmed from each CDR3. D genes are given only for firm matches.

D	V	J	CDR3
-	TRBV7-3	TRBJ2-7	ASSSRRDGEQY
-	TRBV4-1	TRBJ1-5	ASSQEGYQPQH
-	TRBV9	TRBJ2-3	ASSAGRTTDTQY
-	TRBV11-3	TRBJ2-1	ASSRDGPYNEQF
-	TRBV5-1	TRBJ2-1	ASGSGVIDNEQF
-	TRBV30	TRBJ2-7	AWSAGIGEQY
-	TRBV5-1	TRBJ2-3	ASSDIGTDTQY
-	TRBV21-1	TRBJ2-7	ASSKSGAEPGEQY
TRBD2	TRBV11-2	TRBJ2-7	ASSLVGGALSYEQY
-	TRBV25-1	TRBJ2-7	ASSEWGVGVSSYEQY
-	TRBV7-9	TRBJ2-1	ASSPPTEKRYNEQF
-	TRBV28	TRBJ2-7	ASSLPGSPTYEQY
-	TRBV5-1	TRBJ2-3	ASSPRAQKGADTQY
TRBD2	TRBV5-4	TRBJ2-3	ASSSGGSTDTQY
-	TRBV12-5	TRBJ2-1	ASGLVQGGTPNEQF
TRBD1	TRBV30	TRBJ2-7	AWSITGGRGEQY
TRBD1	TRBV18	TRBJ2-7	ASSSWTGFEQY
TRBD1	TRBV7-8	TRBJ1-5	ASRNDRGGSNQPQH
TRBD2	TRBV10-3	TRBJ2-7	AITGLAGDEQY
TRBD1	TRBV29-1	TRBJ1-1	SVQGQMNTEAF
-	TRBV6-1	TRBJ2-1	ASSELRGYNEQF
TRBD1	TRBV11-2	TRBJ2-2	ASSQETGVNTGELF
-	TRBV7-8	TRBJ1-3	ASSSDSHSGNTIY
-	TRBV27	TRBJ1-4	ASSLWSRTTGQKLF
-	TRBV5-6	TRBJ1-2	ASSLFSQGPYGYT
-	TRBV7-3	TRBJ2-1	ASSQGQYNEQF
-	TRBV28	TRBJ1-1	ASSLNLEAF
TRBD2	TRBV9	TRBJ2-1	ASSPLPWASGIGHEQF
-	TRBV28	TRBJ1-4	ASSLPGYEKLF
TRBD1	TRBV7-2	TRBJ1-2	ASSPQTGINYGYT
-	TRBV5-1	TRBJ1-2	ASSLGTSPSYGYT
TRBD1	TRBV6-1	TRBJ2-7	ASRDQGVSYEQY